The clone carrying this T cell receptor beta chain has just one count. Its target is unknown. This entry is derived from a study of CD8+CD57+ T cells in acquired aplastic anemia. Broader study findings: Patient and control CD8+ Simpson's diversity was not significantly different. Common to patients and controls were twenty-nine CD8+ CDR3 sequences.

It was patients with CD8+CD57+ cell expansion by flow cytometry who were chosen for sequencing. All participating patients were living with severe acquired aplastic anemia. Deletions cut 5 bases from V and 6 bases from J, with 13 bases between. In germline, CDR1 is GTSNPN, CDR2 SVGIG (reference sequence). The CDR3 loop spans 13 amino acids. Profiling of TCR beta VDJ combinations and CDR3 sequences used genomic DNA as template. A single record per CDR3 protein comes from TCRdb applying MiXCR to the reads. The sample contains around 120,000 distinct CDR3 sequences, nearly 40% of which appear only once. The sequenced material came from sorted CD4+, CD8+, or CD8+CD57+ T cells (not recorded which) from PBMCs. The receptor was isolated from a human donor with aplastic anemia. The V call is TRBV30, the J call TRBJ1-4; D gene uncertain. In nucleotides, the CDR3 is TGTGCCTGGGCCTCAAGGGAGGATGAAAAACTGTTTTTT. It translates to CAWASREDEKLFF.